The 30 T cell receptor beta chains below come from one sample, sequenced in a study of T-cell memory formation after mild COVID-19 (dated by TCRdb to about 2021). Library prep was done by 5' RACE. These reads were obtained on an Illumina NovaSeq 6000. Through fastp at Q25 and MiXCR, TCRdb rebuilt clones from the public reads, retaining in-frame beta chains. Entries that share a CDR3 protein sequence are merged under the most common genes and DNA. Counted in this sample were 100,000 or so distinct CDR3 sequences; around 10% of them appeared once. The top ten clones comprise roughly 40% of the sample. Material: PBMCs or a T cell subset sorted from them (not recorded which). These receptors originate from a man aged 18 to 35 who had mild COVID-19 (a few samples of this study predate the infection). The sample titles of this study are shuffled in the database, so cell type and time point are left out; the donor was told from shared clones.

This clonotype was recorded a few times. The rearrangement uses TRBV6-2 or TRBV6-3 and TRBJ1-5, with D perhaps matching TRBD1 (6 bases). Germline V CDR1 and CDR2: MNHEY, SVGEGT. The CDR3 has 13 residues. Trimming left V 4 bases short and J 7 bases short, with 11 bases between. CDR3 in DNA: TGTGCCAGCAGTTTACAGGGCCAGCAGCCCCAGCATTTT. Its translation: CASSLQGQQPQHF.

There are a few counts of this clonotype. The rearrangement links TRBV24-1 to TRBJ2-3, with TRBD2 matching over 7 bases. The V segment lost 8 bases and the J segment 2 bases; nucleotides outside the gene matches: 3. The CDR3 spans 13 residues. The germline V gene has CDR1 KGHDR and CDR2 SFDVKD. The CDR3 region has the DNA TGTGCCACCACCGCGGGGGACACAGATACGCAGTATTTT. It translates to CATTAGDTDTQYF.

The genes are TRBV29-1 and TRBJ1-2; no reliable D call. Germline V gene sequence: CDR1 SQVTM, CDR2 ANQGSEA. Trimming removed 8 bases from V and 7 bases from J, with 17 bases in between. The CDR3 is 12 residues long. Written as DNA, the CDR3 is TGCAGCTCCGAAGCGCGGACGGGTGGCTACACCTTC. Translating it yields CSSEARTGGYTF.

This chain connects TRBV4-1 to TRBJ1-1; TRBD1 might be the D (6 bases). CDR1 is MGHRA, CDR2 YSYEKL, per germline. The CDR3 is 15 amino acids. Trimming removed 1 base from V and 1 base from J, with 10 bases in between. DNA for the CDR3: TGCGCCAGCAGCCAAGTAGGGACAAGGAACACTGAAGCTTTCTTT. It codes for CASSQVGTRNTEAFF.

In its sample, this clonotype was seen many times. The CDR3 reads CASSPTGVNTEAFF. The CDR3 DNA is TGTGCCAGCAGTCCGACAGGGGTGAACACTGAAGCTTTCTTT. The chain has TRBV6-2 or TRBV6-3 and TRBJ1-1, with TRBD1 identical over 8 bases. Germline CDR1 is MNHEY and CDR2 is SVGEGT. V dropped 5 bases and J dropped 0; count of bases not matched to a gene: 2. There are 14 residues in the CDR3.

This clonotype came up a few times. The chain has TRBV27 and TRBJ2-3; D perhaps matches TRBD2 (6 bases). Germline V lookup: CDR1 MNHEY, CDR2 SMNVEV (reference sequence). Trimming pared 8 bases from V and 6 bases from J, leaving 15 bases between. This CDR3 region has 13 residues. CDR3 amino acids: CASRTEGMDTQYF. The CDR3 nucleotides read TGTGCCAGCCGGACGGAGGGAATGGATACGCAGTATTTT.

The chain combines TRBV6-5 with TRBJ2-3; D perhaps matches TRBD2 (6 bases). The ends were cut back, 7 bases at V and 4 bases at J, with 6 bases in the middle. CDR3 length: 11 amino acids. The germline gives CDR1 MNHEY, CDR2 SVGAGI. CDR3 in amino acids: CASIAADTQYF. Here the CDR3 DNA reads TGTGCCAGCATAGCGGCAGATACGCAGTATTTT.

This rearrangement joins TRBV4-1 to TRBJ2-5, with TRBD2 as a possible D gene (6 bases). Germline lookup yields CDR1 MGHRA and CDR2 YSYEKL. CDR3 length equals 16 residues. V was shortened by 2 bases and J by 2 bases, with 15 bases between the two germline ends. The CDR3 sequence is CASSQLRTGLQETQYF. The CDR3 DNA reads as TGCGCCAGCAGCCAACTTCGGACGGGACTGCAAGAGACCCAGTACTTC.

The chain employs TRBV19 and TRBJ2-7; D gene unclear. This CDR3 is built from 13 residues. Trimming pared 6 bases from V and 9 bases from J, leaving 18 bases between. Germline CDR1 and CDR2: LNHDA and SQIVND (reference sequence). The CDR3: CASRGSGLSGQYF. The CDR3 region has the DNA TGTGCCAGTAGGGGGTCGGGCTTGTCTGGGCAGTACTTC.

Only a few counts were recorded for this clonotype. The CDR3 reads CSARGSSSGGGNEQFF. The CDR3 DNA is TGCAGTGCTAGGGGATCTTCTAGCGGGGGGGGCAATGAGCAGTTCTTC. The chain is built from TRBV20-1 and TRBJ2-1; 12 nucleotides line up with TRBD2. Germline V lookup: CDR1 DFQATT, CDR2 SNEGSKA (reference sequence). With 3 bases clipped from V and 6 bases from J, the junction kept 9 bases outside the gene matches. CDR3 size: 16 residues.

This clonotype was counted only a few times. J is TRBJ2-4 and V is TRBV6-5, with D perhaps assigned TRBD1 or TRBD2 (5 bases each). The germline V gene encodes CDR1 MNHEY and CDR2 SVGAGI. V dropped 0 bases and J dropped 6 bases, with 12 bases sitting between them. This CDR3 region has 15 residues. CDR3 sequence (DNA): TGTGCCAGCAGTTACTCAGCCGGGACGTTAAACATTCAGTACTTC. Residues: CASSYSAGTLNIQYF.

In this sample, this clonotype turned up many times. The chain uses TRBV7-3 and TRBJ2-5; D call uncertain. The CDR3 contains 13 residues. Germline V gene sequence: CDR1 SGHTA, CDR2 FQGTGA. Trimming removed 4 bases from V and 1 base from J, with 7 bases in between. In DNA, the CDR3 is TGTGCCAGCAGCTCCCCAGGCCAAGAGACCCAGTACTTC. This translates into CASSSPGQETQYF.

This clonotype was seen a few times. The CDR3 sequence is CASSLDNIDGYTF. As DNA, the CDR3 is TGTGCCAGCAGCTTAGACAATATTGATGGCTACACCTTC. The rearrangement joins TRBV7-6 to TRBJ1-2, with D unclear. The V gene lost 1 base and the J gene lost 6 bases, with 9 bases spanning the gap. The CDR3 loop spans 13 amino acids. The germline V gene encodes CDR1 SGHVS and CDR2 FNYEAQ.

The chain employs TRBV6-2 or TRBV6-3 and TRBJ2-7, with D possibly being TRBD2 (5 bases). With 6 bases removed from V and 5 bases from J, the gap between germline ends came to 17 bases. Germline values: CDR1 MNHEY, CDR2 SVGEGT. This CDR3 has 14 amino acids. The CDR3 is CASRLDSVRDEQYF. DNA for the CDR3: TGTGCCAGCAGGCTGGACTCCGTTCGGGACGAGCAGTACTTC.

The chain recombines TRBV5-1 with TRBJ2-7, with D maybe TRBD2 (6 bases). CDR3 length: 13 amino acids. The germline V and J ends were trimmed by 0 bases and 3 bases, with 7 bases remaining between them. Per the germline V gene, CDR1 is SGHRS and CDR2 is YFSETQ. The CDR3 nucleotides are TGCGCCAGCAGCTTGGTGGAGGGCTACGAGCAGTACTTC. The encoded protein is CASSLVEGYEQYF. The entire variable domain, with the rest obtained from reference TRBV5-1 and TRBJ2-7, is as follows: KAGVTQTPRYLIKTRGQQVTLSCSPISGHRSVSWYQQTPGQGLQFLFEYFSETQRNKGNFPGRFSGRQFSNSRSEMNVSTLELGDSALYLCASSLVEGYEQYFGPGTRLTVT.

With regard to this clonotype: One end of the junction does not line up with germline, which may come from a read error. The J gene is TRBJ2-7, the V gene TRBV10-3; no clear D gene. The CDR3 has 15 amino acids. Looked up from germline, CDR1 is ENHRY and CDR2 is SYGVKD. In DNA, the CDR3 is TGTGCTATCAGTGAGTCGACTGGGTTGGGATACGAGCAGTACTTC. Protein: CAISESTGLGYEQYF.

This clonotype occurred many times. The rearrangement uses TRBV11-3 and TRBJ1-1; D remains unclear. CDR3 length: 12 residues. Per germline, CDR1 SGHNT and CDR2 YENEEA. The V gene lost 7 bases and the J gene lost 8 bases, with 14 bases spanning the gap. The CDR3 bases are TGTGCCAGCAAATCCCCGGGCACAGAAGCTTTCTTT. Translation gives CASKSPGTEAFF. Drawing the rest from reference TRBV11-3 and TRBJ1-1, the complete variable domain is EAGVVQSPRYKIIEKKQPVAFWCNPISGHNTLYWYLQNLGQGPELLIRYENEEAVDDSQLPKDRFSAERLKGVDSTLKIQPAELGDSAVYLCASKSPGTEAFFGQGTRLTVV.

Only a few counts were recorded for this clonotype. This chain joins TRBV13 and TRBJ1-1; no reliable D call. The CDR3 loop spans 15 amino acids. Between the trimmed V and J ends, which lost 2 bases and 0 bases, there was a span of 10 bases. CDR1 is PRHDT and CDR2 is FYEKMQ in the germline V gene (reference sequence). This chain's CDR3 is CASSLSQDLNTEAFF. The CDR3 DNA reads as TGTGCCAGCAGCTTATCCCAGGACTTGAACACTGAAGCTTTCTTT.

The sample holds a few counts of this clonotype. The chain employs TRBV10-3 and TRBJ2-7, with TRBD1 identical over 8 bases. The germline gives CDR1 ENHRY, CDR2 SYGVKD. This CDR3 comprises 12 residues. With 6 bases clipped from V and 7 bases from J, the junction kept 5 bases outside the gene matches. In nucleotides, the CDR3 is TGTGCCATCAGCCAGGGGGCGGAGGAGCAGTACTTC. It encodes CAISQGAEEQYF.

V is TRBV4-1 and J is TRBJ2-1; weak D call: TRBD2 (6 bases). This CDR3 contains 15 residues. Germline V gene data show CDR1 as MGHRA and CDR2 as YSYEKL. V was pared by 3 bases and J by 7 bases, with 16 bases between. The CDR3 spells CASSQRPGLLNEQFF. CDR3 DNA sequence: TGCGCCAGCAGCCAGAGGCCGGGACTGTTAAATGAGCAGTTCTTC.

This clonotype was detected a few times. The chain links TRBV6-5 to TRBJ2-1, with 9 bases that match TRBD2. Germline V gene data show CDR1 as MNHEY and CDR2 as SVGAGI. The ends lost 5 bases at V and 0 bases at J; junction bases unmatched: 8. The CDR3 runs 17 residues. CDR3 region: CASSPNAGGASYNEQFF. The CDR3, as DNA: TGTGCCAGCAGTCCAAATGCGGGGGGGGCCTCCTACAATGAGCAGTTCTTC.

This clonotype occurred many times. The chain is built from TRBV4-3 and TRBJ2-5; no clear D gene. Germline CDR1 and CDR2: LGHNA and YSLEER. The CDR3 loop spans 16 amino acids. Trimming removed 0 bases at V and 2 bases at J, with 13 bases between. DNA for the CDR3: TGCGCCAGCAGCCAAGACATACCAGGCACTCAAGAGACCCAGTACTTC. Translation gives CASSQDIPGTQETQYF.

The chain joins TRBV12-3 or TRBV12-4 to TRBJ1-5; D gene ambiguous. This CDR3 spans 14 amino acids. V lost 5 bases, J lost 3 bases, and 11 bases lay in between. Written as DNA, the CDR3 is TGTGCCAGCAGTAGCGCGGCCTTCAATCAGCCCCAGCATTTT. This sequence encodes CASSSAAFNQPQHF.

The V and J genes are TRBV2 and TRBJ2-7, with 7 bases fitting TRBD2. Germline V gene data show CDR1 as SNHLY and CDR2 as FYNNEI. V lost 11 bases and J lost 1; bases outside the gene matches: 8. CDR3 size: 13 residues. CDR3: CAREAKGSYEQYV. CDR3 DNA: TGTGCCCGGGAGGCAAAGGGGTCCTACGAGCAGTACGTC.

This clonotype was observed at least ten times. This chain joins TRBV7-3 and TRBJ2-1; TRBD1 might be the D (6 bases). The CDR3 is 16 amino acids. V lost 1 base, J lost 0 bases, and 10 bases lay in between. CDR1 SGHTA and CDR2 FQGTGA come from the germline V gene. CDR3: CASSLSGGPSYNEQFF. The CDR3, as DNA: TGTGCCAGCAGCTTAAGTGGGGGCCCCTCCTACAATGAGCAGTTCTTC.

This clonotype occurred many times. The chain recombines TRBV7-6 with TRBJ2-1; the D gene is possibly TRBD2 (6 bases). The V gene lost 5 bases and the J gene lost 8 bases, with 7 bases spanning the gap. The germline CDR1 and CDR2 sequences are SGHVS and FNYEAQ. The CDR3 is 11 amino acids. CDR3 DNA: TGTGCCAGCAGCCCGGGGGATGAGCAGTTCTTC. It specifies CASSPGDEQFF.

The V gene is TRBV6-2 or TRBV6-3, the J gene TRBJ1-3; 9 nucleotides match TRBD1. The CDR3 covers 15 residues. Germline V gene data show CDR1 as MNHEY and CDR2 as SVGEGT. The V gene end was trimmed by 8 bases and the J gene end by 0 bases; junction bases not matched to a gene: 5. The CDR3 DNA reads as TGTGCCAGCGGGGGACAGGGAAGCTCTGGAAACACCATATATTTT. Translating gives CASGGQGSSGNTIYF.

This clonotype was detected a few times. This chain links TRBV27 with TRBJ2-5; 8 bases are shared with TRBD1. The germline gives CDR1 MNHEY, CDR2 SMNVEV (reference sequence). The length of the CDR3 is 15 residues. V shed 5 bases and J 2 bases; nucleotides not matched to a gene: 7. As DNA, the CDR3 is TGTGCCAGCAGTCCCGGGACAGGATCACAAGAGACCCAGTACTTC. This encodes CASSPGTGSQETQYF.

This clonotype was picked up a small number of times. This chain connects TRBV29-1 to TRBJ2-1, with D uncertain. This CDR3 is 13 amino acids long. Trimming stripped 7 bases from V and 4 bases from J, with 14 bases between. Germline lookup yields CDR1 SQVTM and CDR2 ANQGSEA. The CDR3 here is CSGDSQVYNEQFF. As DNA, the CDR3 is TGCAGCGGCGATTCGCAGGTTTACAATGAGCAGTTCTTC.

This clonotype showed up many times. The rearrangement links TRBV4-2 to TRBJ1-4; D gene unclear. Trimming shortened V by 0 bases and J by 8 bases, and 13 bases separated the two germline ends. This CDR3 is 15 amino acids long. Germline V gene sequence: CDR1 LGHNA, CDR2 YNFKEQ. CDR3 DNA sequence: TGTGCCAGCAGCCAAGATCCGACCTCTCTCGAAAAACTGTTTTTT. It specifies CASSQDPTSLEKLFF.